This TCR beta chain was captured in a study of blood T cell repertoires in COVID-19 (dated by TCRdb to the early 2020s). At the level of the whole study: Samples from collaborators originated in the United States, Italy and Spain and spanned both the acute and convalescent phases of COVID-19. The prospective study material was composed of cDNA or gDNA derived from T cells, B-cell-depleted T cells, or PBMCs. The dataset comprised deeply sampled blood TCRbeta repertoires from subjects exposed to, actively infected with, or recovered from COVID-19. The repertoires were made available in a free public database intended to serve as a resource for research on the immune response to SARS-CoV-2. The samples were drawn from two sources: the first 160 participants of the ongoing ImmuneRACE study, and 1,200 or so subjects contributed by 6 global collaborators. Sample metadata almost always included a de-identified subject ID, COVID-19 status, age in years and sex. Where available, HLA class I and class II types were taken from metadata supplied by the sample provider and were not determined by assay-based typing. Points the paper makes about the study in general: Clinical and demographic metadata were provided uncurated, with the amount varying by source and participant.

The collaborating institutions used their own protocols to collect whole blood in K2EDTA tubes. For TCRbeta analysis, collaborator samples were shipped as frozen whole blood, as isolated PBMCs, or as DNA extracted from either sample type. TCRbeta CDR3 regions were amplified from genomic DNA using the immunoSEQ Assay, a bias-controlled multiplex PCR. The paper's processing steps were these. Within the assay, amplification of reference gene primers was used to estimate how many nucleated cells each sample contained. Sequence reads were collapsed and filtered to measure the absolute abundance of every unique TCRbeta CDR3 rearrangement. For each sample, productive Simpson clonality was calculated as the square root of Simpson's diversity index over productive rearrangements. TCRdb took over this immuneACCESS table, retaining in-frame rearrangements with V and J assigned. Such tables are incomplete; in checked studies, under half of the missing clones stem from an unresolved V gene, and the remainder is unexplained. The V and J calls and clone size come from that table; D and trimming were worked out from the DNA. The sample yields 60,000 or so clones; 89% were counted once. Of the sample, roughly 1.6% is held by the ten largest clones.

As for this clone: This clone's antigen is unknown. No base quality information exists; no much larger clone differs at one position.

The origin of this receptor is a man in his sixties with acute or convalescent COVID-19. Sequencing was performed on peripheral blood.

The CDR3 region has the sequence CASSIPPGSASNYGYTF. The DNA is TGTGCCAGTAGTATCCCCCCCGGAAGCGCTTCTAACTATGGCTACACCTTC. The chain is encoded by TRBV19 joined to TRBJ1-2; there is no confident call for the D gene. The germline V gene (reference sequence) provides CDR1 LNHDA and CDR2 SQIVND. V drops 3 bases and J drops 0 bases, leaving 17 bases in between. The cysteine opens and the phenylalanine closes a CDR3 of 17 amino acids. The sequence is cut down to CDR3 DNA, 51 bases in frame from base 1.